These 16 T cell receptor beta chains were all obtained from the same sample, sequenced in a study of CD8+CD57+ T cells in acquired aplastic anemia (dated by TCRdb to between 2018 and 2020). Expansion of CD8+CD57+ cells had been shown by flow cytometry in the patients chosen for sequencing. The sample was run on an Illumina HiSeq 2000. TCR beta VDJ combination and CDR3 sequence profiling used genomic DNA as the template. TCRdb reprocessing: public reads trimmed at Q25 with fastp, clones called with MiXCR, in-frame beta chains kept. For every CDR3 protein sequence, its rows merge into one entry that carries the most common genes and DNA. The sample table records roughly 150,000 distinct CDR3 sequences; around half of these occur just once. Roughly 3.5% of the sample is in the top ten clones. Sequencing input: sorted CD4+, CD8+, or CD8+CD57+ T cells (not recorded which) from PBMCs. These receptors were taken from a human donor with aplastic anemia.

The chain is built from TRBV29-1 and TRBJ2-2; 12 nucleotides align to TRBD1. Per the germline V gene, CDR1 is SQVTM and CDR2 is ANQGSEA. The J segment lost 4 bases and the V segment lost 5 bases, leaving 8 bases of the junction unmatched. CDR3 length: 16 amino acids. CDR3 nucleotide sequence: TGCAGCGTTTACCTCCGGGACAGGGGGCGCACCGGGGAGCTGTTTTTT. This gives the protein CSVYLRDRGRTGELFF.

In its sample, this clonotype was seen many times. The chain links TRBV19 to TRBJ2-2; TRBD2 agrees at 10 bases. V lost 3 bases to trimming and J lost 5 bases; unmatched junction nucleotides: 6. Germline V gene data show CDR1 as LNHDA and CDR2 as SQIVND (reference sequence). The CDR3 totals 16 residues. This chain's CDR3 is CASSIIPSGSTGELFF. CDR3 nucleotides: TGTGCCAGTAGTATTATACCTAGCGGGAGTACCGGGGAGCTGTTTTTT.

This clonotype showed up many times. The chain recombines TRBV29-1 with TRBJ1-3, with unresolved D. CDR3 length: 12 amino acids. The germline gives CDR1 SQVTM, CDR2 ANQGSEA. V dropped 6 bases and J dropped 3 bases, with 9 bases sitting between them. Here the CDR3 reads CSVPMGGNTIYF. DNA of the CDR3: TGCAGCGTCCCAATGGGTGGAAACACCATATATTTT.

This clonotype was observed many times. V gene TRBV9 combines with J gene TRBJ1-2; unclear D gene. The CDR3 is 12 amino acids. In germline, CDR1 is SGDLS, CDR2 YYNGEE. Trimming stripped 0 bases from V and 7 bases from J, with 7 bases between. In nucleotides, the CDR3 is TGTGCCAGCAGCGTAGACAGCTTTGGCTACACCTTC. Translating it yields CASSVDSFGYTF.

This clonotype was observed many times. The CDR3 is CASSTTGGRTYEQYF. The CDR3 DNA sequence: TGCGCCAGCAGCACGACAGGGGGGAGGACCTACGAGCAGTACTTC. The chain couples TRBV5-1 to TRBJ2-7; 9 bases are a match to TRBD1. Germline CDR1 and CDR2: SGHRS and YFSETQ. V was clipped by 4 bases and J by 2 bases; unmatched bases: 7. The CDR3 sequence is 15 residues long.

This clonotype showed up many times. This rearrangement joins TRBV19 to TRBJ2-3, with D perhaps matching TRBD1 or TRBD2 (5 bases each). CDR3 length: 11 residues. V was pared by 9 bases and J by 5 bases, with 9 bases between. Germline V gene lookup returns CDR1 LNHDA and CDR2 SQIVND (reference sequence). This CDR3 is CASRDLDTQYF. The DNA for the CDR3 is TGTGCCAGCCGGGACCTAGATACGCAGTATTTT. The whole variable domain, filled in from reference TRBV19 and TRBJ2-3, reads DGGITQSPKYLFRKEGQNVTLSCEQNLNHDAMYWYRQDPGQGLRLIYYSQIVNDFQKGDIAEGYSVSREKKESFPLTVTSAQKNPTAFYLCASRDLDTQYFGPGTRLTVL.

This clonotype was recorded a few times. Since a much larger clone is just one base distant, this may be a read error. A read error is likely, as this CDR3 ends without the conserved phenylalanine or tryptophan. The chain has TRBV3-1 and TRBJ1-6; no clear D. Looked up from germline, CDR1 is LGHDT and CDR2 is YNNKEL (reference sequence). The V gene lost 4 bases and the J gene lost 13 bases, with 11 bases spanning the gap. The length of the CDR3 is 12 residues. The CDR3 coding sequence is TGTGCCAGCAGCCCGTCAGGCTCCCCCCTCCACTCT. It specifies CASSPSGSPLHS.

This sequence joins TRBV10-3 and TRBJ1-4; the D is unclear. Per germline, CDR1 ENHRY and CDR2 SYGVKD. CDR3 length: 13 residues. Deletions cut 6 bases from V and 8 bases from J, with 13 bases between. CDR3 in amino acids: CAIRGQKGEKLFF. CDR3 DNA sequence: TGTGCCATCAGAGGTCAGAAGGGAGAAAAACTGTTTTTT.

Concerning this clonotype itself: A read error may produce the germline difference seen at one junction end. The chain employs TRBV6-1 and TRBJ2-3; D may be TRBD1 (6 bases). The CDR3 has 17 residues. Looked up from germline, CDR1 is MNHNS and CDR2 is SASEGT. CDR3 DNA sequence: TGTGCCAGCAGGGAAGGACAGTTAGACCCTAGCACAGATACGCAGTATTTT. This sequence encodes CASREGQLDPSTDTQYF.

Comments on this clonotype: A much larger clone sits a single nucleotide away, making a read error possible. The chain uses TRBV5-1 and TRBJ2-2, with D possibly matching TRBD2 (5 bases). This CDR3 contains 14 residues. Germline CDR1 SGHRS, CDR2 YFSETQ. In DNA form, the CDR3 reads TGCGCCAGCAGCTTTAATACGAACACCGGGGAGCTGTCTTTT. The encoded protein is CASSFNTNTGELSF.

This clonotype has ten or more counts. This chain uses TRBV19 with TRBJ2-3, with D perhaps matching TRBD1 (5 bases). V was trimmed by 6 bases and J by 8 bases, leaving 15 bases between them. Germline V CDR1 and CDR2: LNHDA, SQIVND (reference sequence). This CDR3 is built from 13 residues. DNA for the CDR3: TGTGCCAGTAGACCAACCCAAAGGGGTACGCAGTATTTT. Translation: CASRPTQRGTQYF.

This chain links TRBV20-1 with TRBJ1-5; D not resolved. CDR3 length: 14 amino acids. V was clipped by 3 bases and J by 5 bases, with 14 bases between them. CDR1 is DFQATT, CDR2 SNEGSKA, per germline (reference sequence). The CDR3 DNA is TGCAGTGCTAGCTCCGGTGACCCTGATCAGCCCCAGCATTTT. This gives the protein CSASSGDPDQPQHF.

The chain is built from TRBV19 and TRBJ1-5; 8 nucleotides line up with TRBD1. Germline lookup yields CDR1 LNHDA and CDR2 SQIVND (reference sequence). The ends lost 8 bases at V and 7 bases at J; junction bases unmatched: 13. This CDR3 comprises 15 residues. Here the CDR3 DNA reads TGTGCCAGTGCCGGGGGGGCAGGGGGCGGACAGCCCCAGCATTTT. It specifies CASAGGAGGGQPQHF.

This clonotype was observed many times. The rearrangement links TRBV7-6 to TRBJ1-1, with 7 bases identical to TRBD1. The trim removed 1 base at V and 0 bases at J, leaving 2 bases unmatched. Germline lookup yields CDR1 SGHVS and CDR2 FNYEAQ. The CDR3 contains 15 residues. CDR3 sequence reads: CASSLGQGMNTEAFF. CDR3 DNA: TGTGCCAGCAGCTTAGGACAGGGCATGAACACTGAAGCTTTCTTT.

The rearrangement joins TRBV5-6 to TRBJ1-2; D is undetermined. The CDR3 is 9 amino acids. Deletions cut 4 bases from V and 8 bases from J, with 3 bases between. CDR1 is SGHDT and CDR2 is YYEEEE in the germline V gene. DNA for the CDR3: TGTGCCAGCAGCCTAGGCTACACCTTC. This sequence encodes CASSLGYTF.

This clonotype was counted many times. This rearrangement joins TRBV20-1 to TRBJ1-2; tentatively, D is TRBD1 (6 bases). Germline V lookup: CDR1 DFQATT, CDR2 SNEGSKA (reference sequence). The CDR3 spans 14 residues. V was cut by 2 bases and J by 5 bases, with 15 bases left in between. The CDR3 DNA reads TGCAGTGCTAGACCAGACACAGGGCGGTATGGCTACACCTTC. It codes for CSARPDTGRYGYTF.